The clone carrying this TCR beta chain was picked up a small number of times. Its target is unknown. This specimen belongs to a study of vaccination and CD4 T cells after COVID-19. Study overall: Six men and four women formed the convalescents, two being Hispanic. Spike peptides, overlapping and drawn from SARS-CoV-2, HCoV-NL63, HCoV-OC43 and HCoV-229E, were used to stimulate cells. Control wells got either CEFX epitopes, HIV-1 Nef peptides, or no peptide at all.

Scientists ran DNA taken from cultured CD4+ T cells through the Oncomine TCR Beta short-read assay for sequencing. Someone extracted genomic DNA from cultured CD4+ T cells. TCRdb re-called the PCR reads through MiXCR, storing one row per CDR3 protein. Of around 21,000 distinct CDR3 sequences in the sample, about 61% are singletons; the top ten hold under 8.5%. As for treatment: roughly 11-day PBMC culture with coronavirus spike peptide pools or control peptides (ViraFEST assay). The sample comprised CD4+ T cells from blood, cultured in vitro. The TCR was taken from a human donor who had recovered from COVID-19.

The CDR3 bases are TGTGCCAGCAGTGGGGGACAGGGAACCTACGAGCAGTACTTC. Translated, it gives CASSGGQGTYEQYF. V usage is TRBV2 and J usage is TRBJ2-7, with 9 bases lining up with TRBD1. Germline V CDR1 and CDR2: SNHLY, FYNNEI. The ends lost 4 bases at V and 2 bases at J; junction bases unmatched: 3. CDR3 length equals 14 residues.